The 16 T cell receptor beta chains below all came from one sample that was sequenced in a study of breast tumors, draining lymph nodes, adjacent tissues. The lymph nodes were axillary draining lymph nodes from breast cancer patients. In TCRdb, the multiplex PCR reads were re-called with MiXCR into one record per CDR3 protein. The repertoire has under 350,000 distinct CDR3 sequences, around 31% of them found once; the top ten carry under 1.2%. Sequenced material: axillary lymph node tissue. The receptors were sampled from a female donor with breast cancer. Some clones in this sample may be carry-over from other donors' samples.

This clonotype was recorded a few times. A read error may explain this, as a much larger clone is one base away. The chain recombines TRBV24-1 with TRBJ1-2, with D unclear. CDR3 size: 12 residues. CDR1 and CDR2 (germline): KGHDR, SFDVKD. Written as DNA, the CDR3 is TGTGCCATCAGTGCCCCCGGTTATGGCTACACCTTC. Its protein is CAISAPGYGYTF.

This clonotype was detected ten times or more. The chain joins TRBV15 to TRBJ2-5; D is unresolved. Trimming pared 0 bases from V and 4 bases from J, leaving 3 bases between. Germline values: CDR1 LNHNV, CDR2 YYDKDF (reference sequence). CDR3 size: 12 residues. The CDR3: CATSRDLETQYF. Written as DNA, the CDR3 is TGTGCCACCAGCAGAGATCTAGAGACCCAGTACTTC.

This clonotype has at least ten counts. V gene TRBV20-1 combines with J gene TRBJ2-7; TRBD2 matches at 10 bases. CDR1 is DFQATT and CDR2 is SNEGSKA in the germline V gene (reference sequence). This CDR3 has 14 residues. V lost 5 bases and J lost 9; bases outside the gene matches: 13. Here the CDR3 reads CSAEKSGRASAQYF. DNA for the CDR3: TGCAGTGCTGAGAAGAGCGGGAGGGCCTCTGCGCAGTACTTC.

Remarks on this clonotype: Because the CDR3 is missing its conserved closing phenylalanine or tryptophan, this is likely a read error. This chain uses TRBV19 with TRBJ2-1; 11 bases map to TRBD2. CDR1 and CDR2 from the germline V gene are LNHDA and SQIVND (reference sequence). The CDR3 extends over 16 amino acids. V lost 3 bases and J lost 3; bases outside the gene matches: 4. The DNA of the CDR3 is TGTGCCAGTAGTATTGAAGGGACTAGCGGCTACAATGAGCAGTTCTCC. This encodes CASSIEGTSGYNEQFS.

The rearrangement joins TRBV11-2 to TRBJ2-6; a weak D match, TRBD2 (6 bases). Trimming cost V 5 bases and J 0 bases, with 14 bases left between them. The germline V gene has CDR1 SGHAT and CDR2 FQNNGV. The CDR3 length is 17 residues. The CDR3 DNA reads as TGTGCCAGCAGCCCCCACGTCGGGGGCTCTGGGGCCAACGTCCTGACTTTC. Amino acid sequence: CASSPHVGGSGANVLTF.

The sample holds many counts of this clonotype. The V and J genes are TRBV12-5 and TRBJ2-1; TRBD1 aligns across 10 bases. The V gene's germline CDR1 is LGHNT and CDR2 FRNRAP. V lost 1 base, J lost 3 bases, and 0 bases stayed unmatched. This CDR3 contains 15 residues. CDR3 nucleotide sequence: TGTGCTAGTGGTTTGGGGACAGGGGGCTACAATGAGCAGTTCTTC. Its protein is CASGLGTGGYNEQFF.

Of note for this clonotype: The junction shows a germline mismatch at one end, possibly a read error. The CDR3 loop is CASSHSGLAGVDEQFF. The CDR3, as DNA: TGTGCCAGCAGTCACTCGGGACTAGCGGGAGTAGATGAGCAGTTCTTC. This rearrangement joins TRBV6-4 to TRBJ2-1; 14 bases align to TRBD2. Germline-derived CDR1 and CDR2 are MRHNA and SNTAGT. CDR3 length: 16 amino acids.

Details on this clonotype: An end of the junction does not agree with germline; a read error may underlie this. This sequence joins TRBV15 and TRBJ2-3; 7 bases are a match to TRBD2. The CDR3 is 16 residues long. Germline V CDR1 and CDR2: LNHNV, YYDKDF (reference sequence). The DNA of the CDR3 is TGTGCCGCCAGCAGAGGGCGGGAGTATGGAACAGATACGCAGTACTTT. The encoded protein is CAASRGREYGTDTQYF.

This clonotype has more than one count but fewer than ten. The CDR3 region has the DNA TGTGCCAGCAAAGGAAAGGGGACACCTCTAGTCGAGCAGTACTTC. Translation: CASKGKGTPLVEQYF. The chain combines TRBV27 with TRBJ2-7; possibly TRBD1 for D (6 bases). Germline V gives CDR1 MNHEY, CDR2 SMNVEV (reference sequence). Trimming pared 7 bases from V and 6 bases from J, leaving 22 bases between. CDR3 length: 15 residues.

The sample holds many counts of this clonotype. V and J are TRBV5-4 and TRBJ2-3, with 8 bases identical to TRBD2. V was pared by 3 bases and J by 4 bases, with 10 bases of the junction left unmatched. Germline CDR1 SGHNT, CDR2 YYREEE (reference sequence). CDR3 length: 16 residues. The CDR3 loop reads CASSSTSGSTPDTQYF. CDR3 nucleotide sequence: TGTGCCAGCAGCTCAACTAGCGGATCAACTCCAGATACGCAGTATTTT.

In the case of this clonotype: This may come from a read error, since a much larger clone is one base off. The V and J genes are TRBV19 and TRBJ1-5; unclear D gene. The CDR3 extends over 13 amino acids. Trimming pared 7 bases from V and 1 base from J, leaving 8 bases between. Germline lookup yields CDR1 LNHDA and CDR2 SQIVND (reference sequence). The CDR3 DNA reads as TGTGCCAGTAAGGACGGGAGCAATCAGCCCCAGCATTTT. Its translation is CASKDGSNQPQHF.

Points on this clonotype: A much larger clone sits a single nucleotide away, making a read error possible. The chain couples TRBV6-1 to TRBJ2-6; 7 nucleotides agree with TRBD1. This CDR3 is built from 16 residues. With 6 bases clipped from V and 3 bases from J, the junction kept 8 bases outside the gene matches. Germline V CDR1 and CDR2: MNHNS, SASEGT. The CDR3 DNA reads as TGTGCCAGCAGACTGACAGGGTTTAGTGGGGCCAACGTCCTGACTTTC. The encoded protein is CASRLTGFSGANVLTF.

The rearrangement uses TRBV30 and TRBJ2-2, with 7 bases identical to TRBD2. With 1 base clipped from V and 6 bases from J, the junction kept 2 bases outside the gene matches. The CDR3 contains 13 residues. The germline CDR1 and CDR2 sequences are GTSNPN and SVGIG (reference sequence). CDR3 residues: CAWSGTSAGELFF. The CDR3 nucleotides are TGTGCCTGGAGTGGTACTAGCGCCGGGGAGCTGTTTTTT.

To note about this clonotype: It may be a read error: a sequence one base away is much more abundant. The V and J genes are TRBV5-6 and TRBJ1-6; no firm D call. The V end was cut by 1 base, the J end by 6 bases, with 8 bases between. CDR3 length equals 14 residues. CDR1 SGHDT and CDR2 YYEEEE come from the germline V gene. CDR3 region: CASSLFETNSPLHF. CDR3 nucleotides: TGTGCCAGCAGCTTGTTCGAGACTAATTCACCCCTCCACTTT.

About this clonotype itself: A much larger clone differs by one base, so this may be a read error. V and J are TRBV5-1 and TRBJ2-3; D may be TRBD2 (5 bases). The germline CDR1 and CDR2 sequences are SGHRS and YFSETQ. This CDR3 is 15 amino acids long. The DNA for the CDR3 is TGCGCCAGCAGCTTGGGTAGCTCTAGCATAGATACGCAGTATTTT. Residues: CASSLGSSSIDTQYF.

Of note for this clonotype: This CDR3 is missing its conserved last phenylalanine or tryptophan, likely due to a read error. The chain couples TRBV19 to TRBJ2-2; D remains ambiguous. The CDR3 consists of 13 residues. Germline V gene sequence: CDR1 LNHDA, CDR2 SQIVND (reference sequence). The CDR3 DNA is TGCGCCAGTAGTATAGTCGGTACCGGGGAGCTGTTTTCT. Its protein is CASSIVGTGELFS.